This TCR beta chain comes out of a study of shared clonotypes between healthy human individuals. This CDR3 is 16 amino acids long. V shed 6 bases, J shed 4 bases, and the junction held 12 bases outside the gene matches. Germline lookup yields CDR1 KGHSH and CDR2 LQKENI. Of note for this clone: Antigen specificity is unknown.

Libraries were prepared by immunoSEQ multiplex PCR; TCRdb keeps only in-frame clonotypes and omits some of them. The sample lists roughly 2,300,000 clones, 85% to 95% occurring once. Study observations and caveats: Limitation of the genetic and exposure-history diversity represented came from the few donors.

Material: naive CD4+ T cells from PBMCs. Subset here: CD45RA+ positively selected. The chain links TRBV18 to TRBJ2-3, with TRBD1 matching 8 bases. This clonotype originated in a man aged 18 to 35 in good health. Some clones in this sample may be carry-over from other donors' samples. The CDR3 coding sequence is TGTGCCAGCTCCTATAGCGACCAGGGGGCTGCAGATACGCAGTATTTT. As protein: CASSYSDQGAADTQYF.